These 13 T cell receptor beta chains originate from one sample sequenced in a study of identical twins. One entry per CDR3 protein results from TCRdb running MiXCR on the 5' RACE reads. Of 690,000 or so distinct CDR3 sequences listed, approximately 6.1% are singletons. The sample comprised naive T cells sorted from blood. These receptors originate from a man younger than 35 in good health.

This clonotype has a count of ten or more. CDR3 nucleotides: TGTGCCAGCAGCCTTACCCGGACTAGCGGGAATACCGGTGAGCAGTTCTTC. This codes for CASSLTRTSGNTGEQFF. The rearrangement joins TRBV14 to TRBJ2-1, with 12 bases identical to TRBD2. V trimming: 4 bases; J trimming: 9 bases; junction bases outside the gene matches: 13. Germline V gene lookup returns CDR1 SGHDN and CDR2 FVKESK. The CDR3 totals 17 residues.

This clonotype was found a few times. The rearrangement uses TRBV14 and TRBJ2-7; 9 bases map to TRBD2. This CDR3 contains 16 residues. The V gene's germline CDR1 is SGHDN and CDR2 FVKESK. J gave up 2 bases and V 4 bases, and 9 bases lay outside the gene matches. Written as DNA, the CDR3 is TGTGCCAGCAGCCGCTCCCCAGCGGGAGGACCCTACGAGCAGTACTTC. Its translation: CASSRSPAGGPYEQYF.

This clonotype occurred many times. The chain links TRBV5-1 to TRBJ2-7; possibly TRBD2 for D (5 bases). Between the trimmed V and J ends, which lost 0 bases and 6 bases, there was a span of 10 bases. Per germline, CDR1 SGHRS and CDR2 YFSETQ. The CDR3 covers 13 residues. CDR3 nucleotide sequence: TGCGCCAGCAGCTTGGTAGGTAGCGTCGAGCAGTACTTC. Its protein is CASSLVGSVEQYF.

The chain is built from TRBV7-8 and TRBJ2-3; 9 bases line up with TRBD2. J gave up 6 bases and V 1 base, and 14 bases lay outside the gene matches. Germline values: CDR1 SGHVS, CDR2 FQNEAQ. The CDR3 is 18 amino acids. The CDR3 reads CASSLGREGLVVGDTQYF. The CDR3 coding sequence is TGTGCCAGCAGCTTAGGGCGGGAGGGCCTAGTTGTCGGGGATACGCAGTATTTT.

J is TRBJ2-5 and V is TRBV7-8; D is perhaps TRBD2 (5 bases). The germline V gene encodes CDR1 SGHVS and CDR2 FQNEAQ. The V and J ends lost 4 bases and 4 bases respectively, with 13 bases between them. The length of the CDR3 is 14 residues. The CDR3 DNA sequence: TGTGCCAGCAGCTATCGGACTGACCTAGAGACCCAGTACTTC. Its translation is CASSYRTDLETQYF.

The chain employs TRBV24-1 and TRBJ1-2, with 9 positions matching TRBD1. J was trimmed by 4 bases and V by 4 bases; bases with no gene match: 9. The CDR3 loop spans 16 amino acids. Per the germline V gene, CDR1 is KGHDR and CDR2 is SFDVKD. The CDR3 loop reads CATSDWGQGGIYGYTF. The CDR3 nucleotides are TGTGCCACCAGTGACTGGGGACAGGGAGGGATCTATGGCTACACCTTC.

The CDR3 region is CAVKYQETQYF. In nucleotides, the CDR3 is TGTGCCGTCAAATACCAAGAGACCCAGTACTTC. The V call is TRBV10-3, the J call TRBJ2-5, with D uncertain. The CDR3 consists of 11 residues. Germline-derived CDR1 and CDR2 are ENHRY and SYGVKD. Deletions cut 11 bases from V and 0 bases from J, with 7 bases between.

In its sample, this clonotype was seen many times. The chain employs TRBV6-4 and TRBJ2-3; tentatively, D is TRBD2 (6 bases). Germline values: CDR1 MRHNA, CDR2 SNTAGT. V lost 3 bases, J lost 2 bases, and 9 bases lay in between. CDR3 length: 14 residues. The CDR3, as DNA: TGTGCCAGCAGTGAGCGGGGCCACACAGATACGCAGTATTTT. Translated: CASSERGHTDTQYF.

The sample holds many counts of this clonotype. The chain uses TRBV24-1 and TRBJ2-1, with D perhaps matching TRBD2 (5 bases). The CDR3 length is 16 residues. Trimming removed 3 bases at V and 6 bases at J, with 17 bases between. CDR1 KGHDR and CDR2 SFDVKD come from the germline V gene. The CDR3 sequence is CATSDPYTQLGNEQFF. CDR3 sequence (DNA): TGTGCCACCAGTGATCCGTACACCCAACTAGGCAATGAGCAGTTCTTC.

The sample holds many counts of this clonotype. The V gene is TRBV7-2, the J gene TRBJ2-5, with 7 bases lining up with TRBD1. Unmatched junction bases numbered 14, after V lost 1 base and J lost 12 bases. The V gene's germline CDR1 is SGHTA and CDR2 FQGNSA. This CDR3 is 15 amino acids long. The CDR3: CASSLVGGEVVAKYF. The CDR3 bases are TGTGCCAGCAGCTTAGTAGGGGGCGAAGTGGTGGCCAAGTACTTC.

This clonotype was seen a handful of times. The rearrangement joins TRBV5-1 to TRBJ2-3; 8 nucleotides agree with TRBD2. The germline CDR1 and CDR2 sequences are SGHRS and YFSETQ. The CDR3 sequence is 17 residues long. V shed 0 bases and J 3 bases; nucleotides not matched to a gene: 9. CDR3 in amino acids: CASSLGSSGSKTDTQYF. The CDR3 coding sequence is TGCGCCAGCAGCTTGGGGAGCAGCGGGAGCAAGACAGATACGCAGTATTTT.

The chain combines TRBV30 with TRBJ2-6; D is perhaps TRBD2 (5 bases). CDR1 and CDR2 (germline): GTSNPN, SVGIG (reference sequence). The CDR3 has 14 amino acids. Trimming removed 5 bases at V and 1 base at J, with 9 bases between. The CDR3 sequence is CAWGLASGANVLTF. The CDR3 bases are TGTGCCTGGGGACTGGCGTCTGGGGCCAACGTCCTGACTTTC.

This sequence joins TRBV20-1 and TRBJ1-6; possibly TRBD1 for D (5 bases). Germline values: CDR1 DFQATT, CDR2 SNEGSKA (reference sequence). The germline V and J ends were trimmed by 7 bases and 7 bases, with 14 bases remaining between them. This CDR3 has 13 amino acids. CDR3 in amino acids: CSVLGRRNSPLHF. In DNA form, the CDR3 reads TGCAGTGTCCTGGGACGGAGAAATTCACCCCTCCACTTT.